This TCR beta chain was identified during a study of OX40 agonist ivuxolimab in advanced cancers. At the level of the study: It was ivuxolimab, an agonistic anti-OX40 (CD134) antibody, that patients were treated with. Patients receiving dose escalation had hepatocellular carcinoma, melanoma, renal cell or head and neck cancer.

V dropped 0 bases and J dropped 2; count of bases not matched to a gene: 5. The germline CDR1 and CDR2 sequences are MGHRA and YSYEKL. This CDR3 region has 17 residues. Measured with immunoSEQ multiplex PCR; TCRdb has only the in-frame clones, and not every one. Among over 9,000 clones listed, around 84% were seen once. As to this clone: The target antigen is unknown.

General study results and limits: Averaged across samples, CD8+ T cells carried more expanded clones than CD4+ did. Within 6 weeks, CD4+ and CD8+ blood T cells expanded clonally at 0.1 to 3.0 mg/kg.

The chain is built from TRBV4-1 and TRBJ2-5, with 11 bases that match TRBD2. This receptor was taken from an adult with an advanced solid tumor such as melanoma, head and neck, liver or kidney cancer. Here the sequenced sample was CD4+ or CD8+ T cells sorted from blood, taken in a trial of the OX40 agonist ivuxolimab. The CDR3 here is CASSQEYLAGGQETQYF. CDR3 in DNA: TGCGCCAGCAGCCAAGAATACCTAGCGGGGGGTCAAGAGACCCAGTACTTC.